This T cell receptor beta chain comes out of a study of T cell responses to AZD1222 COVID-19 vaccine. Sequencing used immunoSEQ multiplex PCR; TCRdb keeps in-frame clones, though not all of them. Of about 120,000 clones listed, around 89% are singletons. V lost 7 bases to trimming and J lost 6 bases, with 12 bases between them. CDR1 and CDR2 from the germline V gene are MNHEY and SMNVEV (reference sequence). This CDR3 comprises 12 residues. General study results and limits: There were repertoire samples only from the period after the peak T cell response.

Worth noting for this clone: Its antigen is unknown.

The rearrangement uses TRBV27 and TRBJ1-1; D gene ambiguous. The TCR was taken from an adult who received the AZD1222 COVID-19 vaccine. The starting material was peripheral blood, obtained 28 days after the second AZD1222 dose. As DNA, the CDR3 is TGTGCCAGCAAGGGCGACGGACCTGAAGCTTTCTTT. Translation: CASKGDGPEAFF.